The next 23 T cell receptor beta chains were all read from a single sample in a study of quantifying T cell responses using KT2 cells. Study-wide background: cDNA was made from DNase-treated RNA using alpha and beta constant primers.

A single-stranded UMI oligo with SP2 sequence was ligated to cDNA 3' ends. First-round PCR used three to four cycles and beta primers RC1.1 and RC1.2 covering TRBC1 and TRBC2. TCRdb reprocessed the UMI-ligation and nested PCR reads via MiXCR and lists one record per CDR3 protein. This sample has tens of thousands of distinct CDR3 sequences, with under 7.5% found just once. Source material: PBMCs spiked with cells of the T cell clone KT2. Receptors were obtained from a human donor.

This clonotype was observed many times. This CDR3 is CASSTGTGWGNQPQHF. The CDR3 nucleotides read TGTGCCAGTAGTACGGGCACAGGGTGGGGCAATCAGCCCCAGCATTTT. The gene calls are TRBV19 and TRBJ1-5; weak D call: TRBD1 (6 bases). This CDR3 region has 16 residues. Trimming removed 4 bases at V and 2 bases at J, with 15 bases between. Germline CDR1 reads LNHDA; CDR2 reads SQIVND (reference sequence).

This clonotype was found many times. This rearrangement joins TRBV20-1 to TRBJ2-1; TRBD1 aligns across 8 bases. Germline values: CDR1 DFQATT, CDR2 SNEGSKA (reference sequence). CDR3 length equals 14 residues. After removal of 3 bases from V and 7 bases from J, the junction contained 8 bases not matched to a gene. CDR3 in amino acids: CSASGTGAPNEQFF. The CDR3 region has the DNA TGCAGTGCTAGCGGGACAGGCGCCCCTAATGAGCAGTTCTTC.

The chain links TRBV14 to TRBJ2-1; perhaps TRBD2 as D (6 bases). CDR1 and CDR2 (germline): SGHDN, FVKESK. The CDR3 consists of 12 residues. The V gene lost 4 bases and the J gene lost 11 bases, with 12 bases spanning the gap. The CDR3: CASSPSGLQQFF. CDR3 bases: TGTGCCAGCAGCCCATCGGGACTCCAGCAGTTCTTC.

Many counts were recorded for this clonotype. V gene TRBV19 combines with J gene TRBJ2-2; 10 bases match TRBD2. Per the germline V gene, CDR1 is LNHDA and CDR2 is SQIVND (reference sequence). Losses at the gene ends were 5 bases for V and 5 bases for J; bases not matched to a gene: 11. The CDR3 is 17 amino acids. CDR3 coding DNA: TGTGCCAGTAGTCCTCCGATAGCGGGGGGCGGTACCGGGGAGCTGTTTTTT. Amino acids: CASSPPIAGGGTGELFF.

As DNA, the CDR3 is TGTGCCAGCAGTCGGGACAGGAACTATGGCTACACCTTC. It encodes CASSRDRNYGYTF. V is TRBV12-3 or TRBV12-4 and J is TRBJ1-2, with 8 bases that match TRBD1. Trimming took 5 bases from V and 2 from J; bases not matched to a gene: 1. This CDR3 is built from 13 residues.

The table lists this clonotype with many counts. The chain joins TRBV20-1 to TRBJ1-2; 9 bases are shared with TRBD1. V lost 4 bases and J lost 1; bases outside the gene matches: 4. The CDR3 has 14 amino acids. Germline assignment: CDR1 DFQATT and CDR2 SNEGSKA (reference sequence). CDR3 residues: CSATPGQGNYGYTF. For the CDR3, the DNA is TGCAGTGCTACGCCGGGACAGGGTAACTATGGCTACACCTTC.

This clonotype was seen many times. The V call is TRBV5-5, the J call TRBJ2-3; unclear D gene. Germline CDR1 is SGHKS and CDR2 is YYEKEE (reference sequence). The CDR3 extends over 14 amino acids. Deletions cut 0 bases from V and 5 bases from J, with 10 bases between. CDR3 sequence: CASSLDSTGDTQYF. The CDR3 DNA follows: TGTGCCAGCAGCTTGGACAGCACCGGAGATACGCAGTATTTT.

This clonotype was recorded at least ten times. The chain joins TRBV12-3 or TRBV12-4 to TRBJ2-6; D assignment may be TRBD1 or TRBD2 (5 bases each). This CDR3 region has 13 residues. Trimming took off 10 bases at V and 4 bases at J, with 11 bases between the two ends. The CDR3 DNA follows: TGTGCCACCGGGGCGTTGGGGGCCAACGTCCTGACTTTC. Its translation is CATGALGANVLTF.

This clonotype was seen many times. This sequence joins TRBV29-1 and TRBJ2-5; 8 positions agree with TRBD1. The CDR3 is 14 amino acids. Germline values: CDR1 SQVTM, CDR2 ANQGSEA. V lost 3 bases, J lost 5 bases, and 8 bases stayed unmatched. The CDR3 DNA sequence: TGCAGCGTTGATTCTCGGGACAGGTCTGAGACCCAGTACTTC. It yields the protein CSVDSRDRSETQYF.

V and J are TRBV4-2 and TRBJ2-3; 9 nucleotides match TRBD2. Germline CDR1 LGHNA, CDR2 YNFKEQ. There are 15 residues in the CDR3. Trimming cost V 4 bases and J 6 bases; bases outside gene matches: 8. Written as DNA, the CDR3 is TGTGCCAGCAGCCCGGGAGGCGGGGGGGAGGATACGCAGTATTTT. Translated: CASSPGGGGEDTQYF.

The CDR3 here is CASSFHRGHYEQYF. The CDR3 nucleotides are TGTGCCAGCAGTTTCCACAGGGGGCATTACGAGCAGTACTTC. This sequence joins TRBV12-3 or TRBV12-4 and TRBJ2-7, with 9 bases fitting TRBD1. V lost 3 bases to trimming and J lost 4 bases; unmatched junction nucleotides: 4. CDR3 length: 14 amino acids.

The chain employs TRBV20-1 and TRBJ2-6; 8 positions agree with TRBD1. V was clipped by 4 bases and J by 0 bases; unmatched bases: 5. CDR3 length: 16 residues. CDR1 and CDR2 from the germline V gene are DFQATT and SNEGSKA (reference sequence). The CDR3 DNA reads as TGCAGTGCTACCGGGACAGGCGTCTCTGGGGCCAACGTCCTGACTTTC. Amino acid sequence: CSATGTGVSGANVLTF.

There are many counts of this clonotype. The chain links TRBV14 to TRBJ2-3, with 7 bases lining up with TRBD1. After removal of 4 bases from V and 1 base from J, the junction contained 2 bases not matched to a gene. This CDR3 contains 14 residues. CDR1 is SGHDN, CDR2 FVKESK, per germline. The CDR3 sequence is CASSRDSGTDTQYF. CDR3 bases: TGTGCCAGCAGCCGGGACAGCGGCACAGATACGCAGTATTTT.

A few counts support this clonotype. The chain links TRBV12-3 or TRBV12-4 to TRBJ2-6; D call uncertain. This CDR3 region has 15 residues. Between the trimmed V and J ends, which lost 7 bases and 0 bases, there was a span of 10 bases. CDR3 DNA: TGTGCCAGCACTCCGACGGTCTCTGGGGCCAACGTCCTGACTTTC. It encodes CASTPTVSGANVLTF.

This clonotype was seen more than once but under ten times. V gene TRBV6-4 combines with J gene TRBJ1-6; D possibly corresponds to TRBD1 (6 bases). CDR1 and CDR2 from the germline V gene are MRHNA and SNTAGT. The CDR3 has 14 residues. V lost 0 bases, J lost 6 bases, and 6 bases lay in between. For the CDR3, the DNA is TGTGCCAGCAGTGACTCAGGGGGTAATTCACCCCTCCACTTT. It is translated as CASSDSGGNSPLHF.

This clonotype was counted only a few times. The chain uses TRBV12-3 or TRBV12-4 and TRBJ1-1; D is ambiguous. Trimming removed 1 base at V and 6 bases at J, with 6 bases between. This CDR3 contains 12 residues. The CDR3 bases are TGTGCCAGCAGTTTAGTCCAGGCTGAAGCTTTCTTT. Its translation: CASSLVQAEAFF.

CDR3 loop: CASSPLGGGASYNEQFF. The CDR3 DNA follows: TGTGCCAGCAGCCCACTGGGTGGGGGGGCCTCCTACAATGAGCAGTTCTTC. The V gene is TRBV7-3, the J gene TRBJ2-1; D might be TRBD2 (7 bases). Germline values: CDR1 SGHTA, CDR2 FQGTGA. V gave up 5 bases and J gave up 0 bases, with 17 bases separating them. The CDR3 is 17 residues long.

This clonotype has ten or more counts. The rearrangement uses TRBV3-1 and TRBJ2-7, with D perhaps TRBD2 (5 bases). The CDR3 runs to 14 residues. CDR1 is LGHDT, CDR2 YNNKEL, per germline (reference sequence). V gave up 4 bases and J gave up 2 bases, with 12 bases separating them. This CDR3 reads CASSRGERAYEQYF. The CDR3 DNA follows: TGTGCCAGCAGCCGCGGAGAGAGGGCCTACGAGCAGTACTTC.

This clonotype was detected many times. CDR3 sequence: CASSRGTSGRGTDTQYF. For the CDR3, the DNA is TGTGCCAGCAGTCGAGGGACTAGCGGGAGGGGTACAGATACGCAGTATTTT. The V call is TRBV28, the J call TRBJ2-3, with 16 bases that match TRBD2. Trimming cost V 5 bases and J 3 bases; bases outside gene matches: 5. There are 17 residues in the CDR3. The germline V gene has CDR1 MDHEN and CDR2 SYDVKM.

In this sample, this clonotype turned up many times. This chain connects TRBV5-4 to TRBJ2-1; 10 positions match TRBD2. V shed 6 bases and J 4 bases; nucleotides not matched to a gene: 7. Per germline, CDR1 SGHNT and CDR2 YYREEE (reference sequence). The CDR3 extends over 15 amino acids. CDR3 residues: CASTVSGGTYNEQFF. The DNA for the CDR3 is TGTGCCAGCACCGTTAGCGGGGGGACTTACAATGAGCAGTTCTTC.

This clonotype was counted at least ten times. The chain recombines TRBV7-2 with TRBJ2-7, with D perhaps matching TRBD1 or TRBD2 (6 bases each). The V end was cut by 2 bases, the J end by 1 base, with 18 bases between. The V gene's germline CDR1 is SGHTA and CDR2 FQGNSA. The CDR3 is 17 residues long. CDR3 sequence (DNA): TGTGCCAGCAGCTTATATGGTCGGGGGCCCCGATCCTACGAGCAGTACTTC. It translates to CASSLYGRGPRSYEQYF.

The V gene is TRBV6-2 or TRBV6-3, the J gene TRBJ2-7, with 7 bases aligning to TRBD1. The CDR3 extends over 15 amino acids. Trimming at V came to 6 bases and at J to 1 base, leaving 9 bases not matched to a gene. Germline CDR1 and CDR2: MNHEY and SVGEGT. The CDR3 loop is CASRSAGGGSYEQYF. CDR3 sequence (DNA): TGTGCCAGCAGGTCCGCAGGGGGTGGTTCCTACGAGCAGTACTTC.

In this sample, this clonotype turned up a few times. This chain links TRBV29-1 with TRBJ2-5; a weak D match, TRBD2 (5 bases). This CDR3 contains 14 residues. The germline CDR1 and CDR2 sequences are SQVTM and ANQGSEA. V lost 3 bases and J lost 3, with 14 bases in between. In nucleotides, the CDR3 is TGCAGCGTTGACCTCGGGATTTCGAAAGAGACCCAGTACTTC. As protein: CSVDLGISKETQYF.